One and the same sample provided the 2 T cell receptor beta chains below, sequenced in a study of shared clonotypes between healthy human individuals. Some clones are missing from TCRdb's copy, which holds only in-frame ones; the method was immunoSEQ multiplex PCR. The table records around 2.5 million clones, 80% to 95% of them present only once. Specimen: naive CD4+ T cells from PBMCs. The subset was: CD45RA+ positively selected. Receptor source: a man between 18 and 29 years old in good health. Some clones in this sample may be carry-over from other donors' samples.

This chain uses TRBV7-2 with TRBJ2-3; 7 bases line up with TRBD2. The CDR3 loop spans 13 amino acids. The V and J ends lost 2 bases and 6 bases, in that order; junction bases with no gene match: 2. CDR1 and CDR2 (germline): SGHTA, FQGNSA. The CDR3 DNA reads TGTGCCAGCAGCTTATTACTAGCGGATACGCAGTATTTT. Translating it yields CASSLLLADTQYF.

The chain links TRBV4-3 to TRBJ2-1, with TRBD2 matching 11 bases. Losses at the gene ends were 2 bases for V and 5 bases for J; bases not matched to a gene: 5. This CDR3 has 16 residues. CDR1 is LGHNA, CDR2 YSLEER, per germline. CDR3 sequence reads: CASSQHTSGGNNEQFF. CDR3 nucleotide sequence: TGCGCCAGCAGCCAACATACTAGCGGGGGTAACAATGAGCAGTTCTTC.